Presented here are 23 T cell receptor beta chains from one specimen sequenced in a study of T-cell reconstitution after alpha-beta-depleted transplantation in children. The TCRbeta library was prepared with unique molecular identifiers. One entry per CDR3 protein, called by TCRdb with MiXCR from the PCR reads. The repertoire holds 600,000 to 800,000 distinct CDR3 sequences, with around 13% as singletons. Sequenced here: PBMCs, sampled before TCRalphabeta/CD19-depleted stem cell transplant. The receptors derive from a girl aged 2 to 10 with congenital amegakaryocytic thrombocytopenia, due to receive a stem cell transplant.

There are many counts of this clonotype. The gene calls are TRBV15 and TRBJ2-3; 7 bases fit TRBD2. Germline CDR1 reads LNHNV; CDR2 reads YYDKDF (reference sequence). The CDR3 loop spans 15 amino acids. The V gene end was trimmed by 1 base and the J gene end by 1 base; junction bases not matched to a gene: 2. The CDR3 sequence is CATSRGTSGTDTQYF. The CDR3 nucleotides read TGTGCCACCAGCAGAGGTACTAGCGGCACAGATACGCAGTATTTT.

Details on this clonotype: Sequence at one end of the junction differs from germline and may be a read error. The rearrangement joins TRBV5-5 to TRBJ2-7, with D tentatively TRBD2 (6 bases). CDR3 length: 13 amino acids. Germline V lookup: CDR1 SGHKS, CDR2 YYEKEE (reference sequence). The chain's CDR3 is CAGSLGLDYEQYF. In DNA, the CDR3 is TGTGCCGGCAGCCTGGGACTGGACTACGAGCAGTACTTC.

The table lists this clonotype with a few counts. The chain uses TRBV3-1 and TRBJ2-3, with 8 bases that match TRBD2. This CDR3 spans 15 amino acids. The ends lost 0 bases at V and 5 bases at J; junction bases unmatched: 4. Germline CDR1 and CDR2: LGHDT and YNNKEL (reference sequence). This CDR3 reads CASSQDLAGGDTQYF. The CDR3 DNA is TGTGCCAGCAGCCAAGATTTGGCGGGAGGAGATACGCAGTATTTT.

This clonotype turned up a few times. The genes are TRBV25-1 and TRBJ2-1; TRBD2 aligns across 9 bases. Germline CDR1 is MGHDK and CDR2 is SYGVNS. This CDR3 contains 15 residues. V was pared by 1 base and J by 9 bases, with 7 bases of the junction left unmatched. The CDR3 here is CASSEWGGRGAEQFF. In nucleotides, the CDR3 is TGTGCCAGCAGTGAATGGGGCGGGAGGGGTGCTGAGCAGTTCTTC.

The rearrangement joins TRBV20-1 to TRBJ2-6; D is possibly TRBD2 (6 bases). Germline V gene sequence: CDR1 DFQATT, CDR2 SNEGSKA (reference sequence). This CDR3 contains 16 residues. The ends were cut back, 3 bases at V and 0 bases at J, with 12 bases in the middle. The CDR3 DNA is TGCAGTGCTAGGTCCATGGGACTCTCTGGGGCCAACGTCCTGACTTTC. Protein sequence: CSARSMGLSGANVLTF.

This clonotype was counted at least ten times. The rearrangement links TRBV5-1 to TRBJ2-3; 7 positions agree with TRBD2. CDR3 length: 17 residues. J lost 2 bases, V lost 0 bases, and 9 bases had no gene match. Per germline, CDR1 SGHRS and CDR2 YFSETQ. CDR3 sequence reads: CASSLVSAGADTDTQYF. For the CDR3, the DNA is TGCGCCAGCAGCTTGGTTTCTGCGGGAGCAGACACAGATACGCAGTATTTT.

This clonotype has ten or more counts. The J gene is TRBJ2-7, the V gene TRBV20-1; tentative D call: TRBD2 (6 bases). Per the germline V gene, CDR1 is DFQATT and CDR2 is SNEGSKA (reference sequence). The CDR3 length is 15 residues. Trimming left V 6 bases short and J 1 base short, with 19 bases between. The CDR3, as DNA: TGCAGTGCCAAACGACCCCGGGACTTGTCCTACGAGCAGTACTTC. It encodes CSAKRPRDLSYEQYF.

V usage is TRBV7-9 and J usage is TRBJ2-3; TRBD2 is a possible D gene (5 bases). CDR3 length: 16 amino acids. CDR1 is SEHNR, CDR2 FQNEAQ, per germline (reference sequence). The ends were cut back, 0 bases at V and 5 bases at J, with 15 bases in the middle. CDR3 bases: TGTGCCAGCAGCTTAGCCGGCTGGCGGGCCAGAGATACGCAGTATTTT. Residues: CASSLAGWRARDTQYF.

The sample holds many counts of this clonotype. This chain links TRBV29-1 with TRBJ2-7, with D tentatively TRBD1 (5 bases). Germline loops: CDR1 SQVTM, CDR2 ANQGSEA. V was pared by 4 bases and J by 2 bases, with 9 bases between. The CDR3 is 12 residues long. The CDR3 bases are TGCAGCGTTGCAGGGAAAACCTACGAGCAGTACTTC. Translation: CSVAGKTYEQYF.

Only a few counts were recorded for this clonotype. This chain's CDR3 is CSATKPGQSYEQYF. In DNA, the CDR3 is TGCAGTGCTACCAAGCCAGGACAGTCCTACGAGCAGTACTTC. The genes are TRBV20-1 and TRBJ2-7; D may be TRBD1 (6 bases). CDR3 length: 14 amino acids. V dropped 4 bases and J dropped 1 base, with 14 bases sitting between them. From germline, CDR1 is DFQATT and CDR2 SNEGSKA (reference sequence).

This clonotype has ten or more counts. V usage is TRBV12-3 or TRBV12-4 and J usage is TRBJ2-2, with D possibly matching TRBD1 (5 bases). This CDR3 has 18 residues. Trimming stripped 3 bases from V and 0 bases from J, with 17 bases between. As DNA, the CDR3 is TGTGCCAGCAGTTTTGCGGCAGGGCAGACCGCGAACACCGGGGAGCTGTTTTTT. Protein product: CASSFAAGQTANTGELFF.

This clonotype appeared a few times. The V gene is TRBV12-3 or TRBV12-4, the J gene TRBJ2-1; a possible D gene is TRBD2 (6 bases). The germline V and J ends were trimmed by 5 bases and 2 bases, with 10 bases remaining between them. The CDR3 runs to 14 residues. The CDR3 sequence: CASSIREPYNEQFF. CDR3 coding DNA: TGTGCCAGCAGTATCCGGGAGCCCTACAATGAGCAGTTCTTC.

This rearrangement joins TRBV20-1 to TRBJ2-5; D is ambiguous. In germline, CDR1 is DFQATT, CDR2 SNEGSKA (reference sequence). The CDR3 runs to 14 residues. The V and J ends lost 3 bases and 4 bases respectively, with 15 bases between them. CDR3 protein: CSASLPGPRETQYF. The CDR3 DNA is TGCAGTGCTAGCTTGCCAGGCCCTAGAGAGACCCAGTACTTC.

The chain combines TRBV20-1 with TRBJ2-7; D gene uncertain. The CDR3 is 12 amino acids. Germline V gene sequence: CDR1 DFQATT, CDR2 SNEGSKA (reference sequence). V lost 6 bases and J 4 bases, leaving 13 bases between the germline ends. This CDR3 reads CSARTWGYEQYF. The CDR3 DNA is TGCAGTGCCCGAACCTGGGGATACGAGCAGTACTTC.

On this clonotype: A single base separates this from a much larger clone, so it may be a read error. The CDR3 protein is CTARTGGSGELFF. As DNA, the CDR3 is TGCACTGCTCGGACAGGGGGGTCCGGGGAGCTGTTTTTT. The V and J genes are TRBV20-1 and TRBJ2-2; 10 bases align to TRBD1. Looked up from germline, CDR1 is DFQATT and CDR2 is SNEGSKA (reference sequence). This CDR3 comprises 13 residues.

V is TRBV7-9 and J is TRBJ2-1; D unresolved. Trimming took off 3 bases at V and 4 bases at J, with 10 bases between the two ends. CDR3 length: 14 residues. Per the germline V gene, CDR1 is SEHNR and CDR2 is FQNEAQ (reference sequence). CDR3 nucleotides: TGTGCCAGCAGCTTCAGACACCAATACAATGAGCAGTTCTTC. It encodes CASSFRHQYNEQFF.

This clonotype was detected many times. This rearrangement joins TRBV12-3 or TRBV12-4 to TRBJ2-5, with 15 positions matching TRBD2. V shed 4 bases and J 4 bases; nucleotides not matched to a gene: 7. This CDR3 is built from 17 residues. This CDR3 is CASSSTGLAGGRETQYF. CDR3 DNA sequence: TGTGCCAGCAGTTCAACGGGACTAGCGGGAGGACGAGAGACCCAGTACTTC.

This clonotype was picked up many times. V is TRBV25-1 and J is TRBJ2-2, with D possibly TRBD1 on 5 matching bases. Germline values: CDR1 MGHDK, CDR2 SYGVNS. V lost 8 bases to trimming and J lost 7 bases, with 17 bases between them. CDR3 length equals 14 residues. CDR3 coding DNA: TGTGCCAGCGACCACAAGGGGCGAGTCGGGGAGCTGTTTTTT. Amino acids: CASDHKGRVGELFF. Supplemented by reference TRBV25-1 and TRBJ2-2, the full variable domain reads EADIYQTPRYLVIGTGKKITLECSQTMGHDKMYWYQQDPGMELHLIHYSYGVNSTEKGDLSSESTVSRIRTEHFPLTLESARPSHTSQYLCASDHKGRVGELFFGEGSRLTVL.

This clonotype was observed at least ten times. The rearrangement joins TRBV20-1 to TRBJ1-1, with D perhaps matching TRBD1 (6 bases). V was cut by 5 bases and J by 7 bases, with 11 bases left in between. The CDR3 spans 11 residues. Germline CDR1 is DFQATT and CDR2 is SNEGSKA (reference sequence). The CDR3 DNA reads TGCAGTGCTCGGACAGTTAATGAAGCTTTCTTT. As protein: CSARTVNEAFF.

Points on this clonotype: This sequence may be a read error, since a much larger clone differs from it by one base. As the CDR3 is not closed by the conserved phenylalanine or tryptophan, this likely results from a read error. The CDR3 DNA is TGCAGCGCCCGACAGGGCCTTGAAGCTTTCTCT. It is translated as CSARQGLEAFS. The V and J genes are TRBV29-1 and TRBJ1-1; 7 nucleotides line up with TRBD1. This CDR3 has 11 residues. Unmatched junction bases numbered 6, after V lost 7 bases and J lost 7 bases. Germline assignment: CDR1 SQVTM and CDR2 ANQGSEA.

The table lists this clonotype with many counts. The rearrangement joins TRBV20-1 to TRBJ2-7; D gene unclear. The V gene's germline CDR1 is DFQATT and CDR2 SNEGSKA (reference sequence). The length of the CDR3 is 13 residues. V lost 3 bases and J lost 1, with 10 bases in between. DNA for the CDR3: TGCAGTGCTAGTAGGTCTAATTCCTACGAGCAGTACTTC. Encoded protein: CSASRSNSYEQYF.

The rearrangement joins TRBV7-3 to TRBJ2-1; 7 bases agree with TRBD1. Germline lookup yields CDR1 SGHTA and CDR2 FQGTGA. Germline trimming cut 6 bases from V and 4 bases from J; bases unmatched to any gene: 9. CDR3 length: 15 residues. The CDR3 loop reads CASRPTGDKYNEQFF. The CDR3 bases are TGTGCCAGCAGACCAACAGGGGACAAATACAATGAGCAGTTCTTC. Based on the CDR3 plus reference TRBV7-3 and TRBJ2-1, the full variable domain is GAGVSQTPSNKVTEKGKYVELRCDPISGHTALYWYRQSLGQGPEFLIYFQGTGAADDSGLPNDRFFAVRPEGSVSTLKIQRTERGDSAVYLCASRPTGDKYNEQFFGPGTRLTVL.

This clonotype was picked up many times. The chain has TRBV28 and TRBJ2-2; no reliable D call. CDR1 and CDR2 (germline): MDHEN, SYDVKM. This CDR3 comprises 14 residues. V lost 1 base and J 1 base, leaving 4 bases between the germline ends. This CDR3 reads CASSLYQNTGELFF. The CDR3, as DNA: TGTGCCAGCAGTTTATACCAGAACACCGGGGAGCTGTTTTTT. The full variable domain, in which reference TRBV28 and TRBJ2-2 provide the parts outside the CDR3, is DVKVTQSSRYLVKRTGEKVFLECVQDMDHENMFWYRQDPGLGLRLIYFSYDVKMKEKGDIPEGYSVSREKKERFSLILESASTNQTSMYLCASSLYQNTGELFFGEGSRLTVL.